What follows describes a single T cell receptor beta chain. Antigen unknown. Primers included in the PCR were 60 Vbeta and 13 Jbeta primers. Assay used: immunoSEQ multiplex PCR; TCRdb lists only in-frame clones, some missing. The table shows about 130,000 clones, with 78% occurring only once. This sample is part of a study of cytomegalovirus exposure and HLA in healthy donors. The CDR3 is made up of 15 amino acids. V lost 4 bases to trimming and J lost 4 bases, with 17 bases between them. From germline, CDR1 is SGHNT and CDR2 YENEEA. Study outcomes and limitations: On later analysis, the bulk of CMV-associated TCR beta chains appeared to be HLA-restricted. Accurate predictions that matched the HLA-A and HLA-B alleles of most subjects were reportedly made from TCR beta sequences. There were approximately 150 TCR beta chains listed as cytomegalovirus-associated. The authors later found HLA-associated TCR beta chains more clonally expanded than equally common others.

This TCR was sampled from a woman aged 35 to 49 in good health and CMV-seronegative. Material for sequencing was PBMCs. V and J are TRBV11-3 and TRBJ2-7; the D gene is possibly TRBD2 (5 bases). In DNA form, the CDR3 reads TGTGCCAGCAGCTCGAGCCGGGGAGATAGGTACGAGCAGTACTTC. Translated: CASSSSRGDRYEQYF.